This T cell receptor beta chain was profiled in a study of technical replicates of blood from several donors. Profiled with immunoSEQ multiplex PCR; TCRdb holds only in-frame clones, not every one. The table shows under 75,000 clones, with more than 75% occurring only once. Sequenced input: PBMCs. The clonotype was recovered from a human donor in good health. Some clones in this sample may be carry-over from other donors' samples.

Here the CDR3 reads CASRTLAGGGETQYF. The CDR3 DNA reads as TGTGCCAGCAGGACACTAGCGGGGGGGGGAGAGACCCAGTACTTC. The chain uses TRBV2 and TRBJ2-5; 13 bases match TRBD2. The V and J ends lost 6 bases and 4 bases, in that order; junction bases with no gene match: 5. The germline CDR1 and CDR2 sequences are SNHLY and FYNNEI. This CDR3 has 15 amino acids.